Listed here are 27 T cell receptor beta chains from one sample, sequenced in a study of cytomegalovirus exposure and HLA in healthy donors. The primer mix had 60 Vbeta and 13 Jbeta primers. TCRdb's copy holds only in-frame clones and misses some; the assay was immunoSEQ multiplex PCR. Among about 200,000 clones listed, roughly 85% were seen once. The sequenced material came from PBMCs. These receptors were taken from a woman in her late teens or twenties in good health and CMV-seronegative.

CDR3 protein: CASSFPWTGNTEAFF. The CDR3 bases are TGTGCCAGCAGTTTCCCTTGGACAGGGAACACTGAAGCTTTCTTT. The V gene is TRBV28, the J gene TRBJ1-1; TRBD1 agrees at 7 bases. After removal of 3 bases from V and 1 base from J, the junction contained 5 bases not matched to a gene. The CDR3 is 15 amino acids. Germline CDR1 and CDR2: MDHEN and SYDVKM.

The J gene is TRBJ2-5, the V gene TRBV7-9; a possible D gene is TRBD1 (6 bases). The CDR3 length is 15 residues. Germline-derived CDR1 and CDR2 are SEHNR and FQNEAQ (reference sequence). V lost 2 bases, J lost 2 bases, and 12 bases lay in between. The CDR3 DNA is TGTGCCAGCAGCTTACCCACAGGGTATCAAGAGACCCAGTACTTC. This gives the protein CASSLPTGYQETQYF. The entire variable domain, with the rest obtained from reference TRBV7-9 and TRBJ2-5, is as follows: DTGVSQNPRHKITKRGQNVTFRCDPISEHNRLYWYRQTLGQGPEFLTYFQNEAQLEKSRLLSDRFSAERPKGSFSTLEIQRTEQGDSAMYLCASSLPTGYQETQYFGPGTRLLVL.

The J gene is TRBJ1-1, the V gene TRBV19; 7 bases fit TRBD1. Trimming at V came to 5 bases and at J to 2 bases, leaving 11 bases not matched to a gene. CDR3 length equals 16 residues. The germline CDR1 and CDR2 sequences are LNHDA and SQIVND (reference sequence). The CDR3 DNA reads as TGTGCCAGTAGTGCACCTCGCCGGGACAGAAACACTGAAGCTTTCTTT. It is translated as CASSAPRRDRNTEAFF.

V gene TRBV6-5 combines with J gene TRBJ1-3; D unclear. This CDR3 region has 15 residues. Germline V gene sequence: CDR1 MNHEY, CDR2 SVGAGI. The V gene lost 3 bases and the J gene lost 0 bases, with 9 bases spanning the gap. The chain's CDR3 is CASSYAPGSGNTIYF. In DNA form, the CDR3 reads TGTGCCAGCAGTTATGCCCCGGGCTCTGGAAACACCATATATTTT.

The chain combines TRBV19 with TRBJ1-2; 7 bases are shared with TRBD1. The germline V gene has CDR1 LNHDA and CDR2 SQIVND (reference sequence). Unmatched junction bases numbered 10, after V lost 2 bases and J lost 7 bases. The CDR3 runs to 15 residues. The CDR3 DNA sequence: TGTGCCAGTAGTATACAGGGACAGTCAATGGGTGGCTACACCTTC. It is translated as CASSIQGQSMGGYTF.

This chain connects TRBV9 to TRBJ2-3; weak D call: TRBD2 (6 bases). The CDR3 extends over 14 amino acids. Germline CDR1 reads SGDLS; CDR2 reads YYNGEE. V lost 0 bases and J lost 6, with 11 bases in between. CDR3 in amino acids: CASSVGGLVDTQYF. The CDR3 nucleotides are TGTGCCAGCAGCGTAGGGGGACTGGTCGATACGCAGTATTTT.

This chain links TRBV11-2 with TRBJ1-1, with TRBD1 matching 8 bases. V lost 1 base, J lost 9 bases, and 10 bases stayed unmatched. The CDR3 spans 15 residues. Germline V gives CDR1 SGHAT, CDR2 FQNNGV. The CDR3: CASSLVPTGESKAFF. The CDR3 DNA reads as TGTGCCAGCAGCTTAGTACCGACAGGGGAGAGTAAAGCTTTCTTT.

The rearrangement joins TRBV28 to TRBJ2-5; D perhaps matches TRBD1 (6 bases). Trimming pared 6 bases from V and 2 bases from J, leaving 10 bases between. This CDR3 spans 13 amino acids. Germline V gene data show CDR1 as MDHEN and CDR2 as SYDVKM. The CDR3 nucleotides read TGTGCCAGCAGCAGGGGAGCTCAAGAGACCCAGTACTTC. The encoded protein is CASSRGAQETQYF. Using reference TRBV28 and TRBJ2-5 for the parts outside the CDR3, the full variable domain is DVKVTQSSRYLVKRTGEKVFLECVQDMDHENMFWYRQDPGLGLRLIYFSYDVKMKEKGDIPEGYSVSREKKERFSLILESASTNQTSMYLCASSRGAQETQYFGPGTRLLVL.

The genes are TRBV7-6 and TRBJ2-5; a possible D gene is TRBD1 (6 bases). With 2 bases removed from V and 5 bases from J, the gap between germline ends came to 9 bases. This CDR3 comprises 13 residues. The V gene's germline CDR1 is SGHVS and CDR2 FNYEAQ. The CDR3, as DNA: TGTGCCAGCAGCTTACACAGGGCGGAGACCCAGTACTTC. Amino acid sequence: CASSLHRAETQYF.

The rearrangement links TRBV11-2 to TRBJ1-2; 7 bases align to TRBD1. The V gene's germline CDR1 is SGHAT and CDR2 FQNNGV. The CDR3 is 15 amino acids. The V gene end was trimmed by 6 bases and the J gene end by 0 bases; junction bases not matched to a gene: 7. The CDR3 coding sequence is TGTGCCAGCAGAGAGAGACAGGGAGCTAACTATGGCTACACCTTC. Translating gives CASRERQGANYGYTF.

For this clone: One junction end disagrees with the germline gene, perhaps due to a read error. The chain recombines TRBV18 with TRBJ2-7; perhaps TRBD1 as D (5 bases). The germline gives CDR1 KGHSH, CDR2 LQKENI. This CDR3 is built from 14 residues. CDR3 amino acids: CASSPSDTPPSRIF. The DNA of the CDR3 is TGTGCCAGCTCACCATCGGACACGCCTCCGTCTCGAATCTTC. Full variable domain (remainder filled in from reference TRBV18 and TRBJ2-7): NAGVMQNPRHLVRRRGQEARLRCSPMKGHSHVYWYRQLPEEGLKFMVYLQKENIIDESGMPKERFSAEFPKEGPSILRIQQVVRGDSAAYFCASSPSDTPPSRIFGPGTRLTVT.

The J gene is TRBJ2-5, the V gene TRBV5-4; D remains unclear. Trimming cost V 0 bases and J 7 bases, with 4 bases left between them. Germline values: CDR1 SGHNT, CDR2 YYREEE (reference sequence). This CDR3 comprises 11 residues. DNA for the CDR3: TGTGCCAGCAGCTTGGCTTCGACCCAGTACTTC. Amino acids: CASSLASTQYF.

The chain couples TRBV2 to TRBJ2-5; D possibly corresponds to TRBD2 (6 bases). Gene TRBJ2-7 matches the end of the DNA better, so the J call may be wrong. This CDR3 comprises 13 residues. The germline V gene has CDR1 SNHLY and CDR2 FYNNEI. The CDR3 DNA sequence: TGTGCCAGCAGGCCGGGACGGGAGTCCGAGCAGTACTTC. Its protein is CASRPGRESEQYF.

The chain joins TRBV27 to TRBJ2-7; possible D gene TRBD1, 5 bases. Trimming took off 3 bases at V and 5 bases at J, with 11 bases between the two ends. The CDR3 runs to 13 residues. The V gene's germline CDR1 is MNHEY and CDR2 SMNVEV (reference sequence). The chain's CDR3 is CASSLTVIDEQYF. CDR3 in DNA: TGTGCCAGCAGTTTGACAGTTATCGACGAGCAGTACTTC.

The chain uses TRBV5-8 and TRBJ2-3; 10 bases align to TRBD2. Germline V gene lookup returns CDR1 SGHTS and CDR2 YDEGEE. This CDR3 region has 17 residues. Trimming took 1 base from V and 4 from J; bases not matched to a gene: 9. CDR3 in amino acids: CASSLRLAGAPSDTQYF. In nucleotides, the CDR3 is TGTGCCAGCAGCTTGCGGCTAGCGGGGGCCCCATCAGATACGCAGTATTTT.

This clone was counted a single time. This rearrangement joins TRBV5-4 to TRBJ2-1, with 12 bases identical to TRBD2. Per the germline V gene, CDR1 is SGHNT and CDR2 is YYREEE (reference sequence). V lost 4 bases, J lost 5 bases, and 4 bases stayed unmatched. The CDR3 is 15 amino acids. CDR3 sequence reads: CASSPRTSGNNEQFF. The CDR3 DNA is TGTGCCAGCAGCCCCAGGACTAGCGGGAACAATGAGCAGTTCTTC. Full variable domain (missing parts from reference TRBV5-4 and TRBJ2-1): ETGVTQSPTHLIKTRGQQVTLRCSSQSGHNTVSWYQQALGQGPQFIFQYYREEENGRGNFPPRFSGLQFPNYSSELNVNALELDDSALYLCASSPRTSGNNEQFFGPGTRLTVL.

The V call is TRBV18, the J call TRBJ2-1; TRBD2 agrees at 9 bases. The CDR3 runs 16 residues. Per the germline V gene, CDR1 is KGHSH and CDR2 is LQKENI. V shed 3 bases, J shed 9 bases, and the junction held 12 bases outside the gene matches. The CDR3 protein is CASSPQGSGSQREQFF. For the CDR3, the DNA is TGTGCCAGCTCACCCCAAGGTAGCGGGAGTCAACGTGAGCAGTTCTTC.

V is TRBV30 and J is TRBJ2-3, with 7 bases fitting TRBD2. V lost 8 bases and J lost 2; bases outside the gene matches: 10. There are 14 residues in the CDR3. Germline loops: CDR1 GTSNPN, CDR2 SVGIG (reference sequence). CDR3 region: CAASTSLTTDTQYF. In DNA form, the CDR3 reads TGTGCCGCCTCGACTAGCCTAACCACAGATACGCAGTATTTT. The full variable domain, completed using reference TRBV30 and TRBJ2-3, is SQTIHQWPATLVQPVGSPLSLECTVEGTSNPNLYWYRQAAGRGLQLLFYSVGIGQISSEVPQNLSASRPQDRQFILSSKKLLLSDSGFYLCAASTSLTTDTQYFGPGTRLTVL.

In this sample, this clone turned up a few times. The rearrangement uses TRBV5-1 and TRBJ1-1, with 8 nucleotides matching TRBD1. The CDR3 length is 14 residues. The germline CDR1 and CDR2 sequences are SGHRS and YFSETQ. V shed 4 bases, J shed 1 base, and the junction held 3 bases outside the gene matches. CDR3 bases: TGCGCCAGCAGCACGGGACAGGAGAACACTGAAGCTTTCTTT. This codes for CASSTGQENTEAFF.

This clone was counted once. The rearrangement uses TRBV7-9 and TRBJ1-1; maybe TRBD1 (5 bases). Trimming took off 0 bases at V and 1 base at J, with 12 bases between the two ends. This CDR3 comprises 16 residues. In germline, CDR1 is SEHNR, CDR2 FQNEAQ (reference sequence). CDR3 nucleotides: TGTGCCAGCAGCTTAGCGGCGGGACGGTCGAACACTGAAGCTTTCTTT. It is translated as CASSLAAGRSNTEAFF. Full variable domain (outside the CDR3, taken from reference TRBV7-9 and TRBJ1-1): DTGVSQNPRHKITKRGQNVTFRCDPISEHNRLYWYRQTLGQGPEFLTYFQNEAQLEKSRLLSDRFSAERPKGSFSTLEIQRTEQGDSAMYLCASSLAAGRSNTEAFFGQGTRLTVV.

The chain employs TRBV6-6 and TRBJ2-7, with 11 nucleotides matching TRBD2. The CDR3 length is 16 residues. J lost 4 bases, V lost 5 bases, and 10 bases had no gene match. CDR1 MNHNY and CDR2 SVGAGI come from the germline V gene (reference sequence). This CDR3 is CASSGTSGDLPYEQYV. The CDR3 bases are TGTGCCAGCAGTGGGACTAGCGGAGACCTTCCATACGAGCAGTACGTC.

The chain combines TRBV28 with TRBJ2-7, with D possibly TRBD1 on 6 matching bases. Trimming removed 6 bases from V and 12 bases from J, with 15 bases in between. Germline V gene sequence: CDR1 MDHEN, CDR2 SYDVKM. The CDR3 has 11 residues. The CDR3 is CASSLRDTTYF. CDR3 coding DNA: TGTGCCAGCAGCCTACGGGACACAACGTACTTC.

The CDR3 protein is CASSIDLEVSGYTF. The CDR3 coding sequence is TGTGCCAGTAGTATAGATTTGGAGGTGAGCGGCTACACCTTC. The chain has TRBV19 and TRBJ1-2; D not resolved. The CDR3 runs to 14 residues. CDR1 LNHDA and CDR2 SQIVND come from the germline V gene (reference sequence). V lost 0 bases, J lost 8 bases, and 13 bases lay in between.

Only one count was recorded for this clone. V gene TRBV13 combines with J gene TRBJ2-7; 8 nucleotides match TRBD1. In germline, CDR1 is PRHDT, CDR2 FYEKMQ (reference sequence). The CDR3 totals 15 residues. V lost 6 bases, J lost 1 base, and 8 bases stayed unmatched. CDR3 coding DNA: TGTGCCAGCAGTAAAACAGGGGGTAAGTCCTACGAGCAGTACTTC. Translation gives CASSKTGGKSYEQYF.

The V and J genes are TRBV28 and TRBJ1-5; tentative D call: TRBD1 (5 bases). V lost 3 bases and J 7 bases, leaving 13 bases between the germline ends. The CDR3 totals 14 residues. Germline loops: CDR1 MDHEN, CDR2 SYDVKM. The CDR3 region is CASSFSGGRQPQHF. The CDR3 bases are TGTGCCAGCAGTTTTAGCGGGGGTCGGCAGCCCCAGCATTTT.

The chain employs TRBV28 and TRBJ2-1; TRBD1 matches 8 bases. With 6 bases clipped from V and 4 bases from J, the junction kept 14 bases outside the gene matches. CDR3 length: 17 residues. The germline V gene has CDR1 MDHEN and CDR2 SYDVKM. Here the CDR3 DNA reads TGTGCCAGCAGCACCTTCGAACGGACAGGGAATTACAATGAGCAGTTCTTC. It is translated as CASSTFERTGNYNEQFF.

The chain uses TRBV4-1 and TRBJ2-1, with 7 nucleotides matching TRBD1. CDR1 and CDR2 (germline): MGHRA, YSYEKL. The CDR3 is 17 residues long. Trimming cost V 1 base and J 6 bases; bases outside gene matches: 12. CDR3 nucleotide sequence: TGCGCCAGCAGCCAAGGCCTGACAGGGATGAAGCTCAATGAGCAGTTCTTC. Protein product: CASSQGLTGMKLNEQFF.